This T cell receptor (beta chain) originates from a study of blood T cell repertoires in COVID-19. The CDR3 extends over 15 amino acids. J was trimmed by 7 bases and V by 3 bases; bases with no gene match: 11. Germline V gene data show CDR1 as SNHLY and CDR2 as FYNNEI. TCRdb keeps only in-frame clones here, not all; method: immunoSEQ multiplex PCR. The sample yields 90,000 or so clones, 65% to 90% seen once. This TCR came from a man aged 55 to 70 with acute or convalescent COVID-19. The chain employs TRBV2 and TRBJ1-2, with 7 positions matching TRBD1. The sequencing input was peripheral blood. This chain's CDR3 is CASSEAIDRVAGYTF. CDR3 in DNA: TGTGCCAGCAGTGAGGCGATTGACAGGGTGGCTGGCTACACCTTC.